The clone carrying this TCR beta chain was found once. Methods used by the authors: The authors estimated nucleated cell counts from reference gene primer amplification. Here immunoSEQ multiplex PCR was the method, and the copy in TCRdb shows in-frame clones only, minus some. That table supplies the V and J calls and clone size; D and trimming were determined from the DNA. The sample includes hundreds of thousands of clones, 80% to 90% of them seen just once. These data originate in a study of blood T cell repertoires in COVID-19. On the study more broadly: COVID-19 samples from acute and convalescent phases originated in the United States, Italy and Spain. Sources were T cells, B-cell-depleted T cells, or PBMCs; the material itself was cDNA or gDNA.

The V gene lost 6 bases and the J gene lost 1 base, with 9 bases spanning the gap. This CDR3 spans 13 amino acids. Germline assignment: CDR1 MNHNY and CDR2 SVGAGI (reference sequence). This receptor was identified in a woman in her forties or fifties with acute or convalescent COVID-19. Sequenced input: peripheral blood. The rearrangement uses TRBV6-6 and TRBJ1-1, with D unclear. CDR3 nucleotide sequence: TGTGCCAGCAGCTCGGAGGAGAACACTGAAGCTTTCTTT. Amino acids: CASSSEENTEAFF.